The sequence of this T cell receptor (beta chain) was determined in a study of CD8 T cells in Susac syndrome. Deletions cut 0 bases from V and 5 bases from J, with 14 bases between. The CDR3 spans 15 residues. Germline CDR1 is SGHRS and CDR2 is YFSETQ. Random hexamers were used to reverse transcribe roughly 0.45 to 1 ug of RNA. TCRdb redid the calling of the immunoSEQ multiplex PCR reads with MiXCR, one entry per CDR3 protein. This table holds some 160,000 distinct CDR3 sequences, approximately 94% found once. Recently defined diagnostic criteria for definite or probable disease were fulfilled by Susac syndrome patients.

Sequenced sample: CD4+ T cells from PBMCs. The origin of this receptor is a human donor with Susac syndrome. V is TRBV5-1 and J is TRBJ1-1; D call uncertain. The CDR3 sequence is CASSLVPGTGTEAFF. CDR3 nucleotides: TGCGCCAGCAGCTTGGTACCAGGAACGGGGACTGAAGCTTTCTTT.